Below, 7 T cell receptor beta chains from the same sample are listed, as sequenced in a study of monozygotic twins with inflammatory bowel disease. TCRdb reprocessed the 5' RACE reads, keeping one entry per CDR3 protein, no DNA. The sample yields 300,000 to 350,000 distinct CDR3 sequences, of which the top ten take up under 2.5%. The sample consisted of blood. These receptors all stem from a human donor with ulcerative colitis or Crohn's disease, or a healthy co-twin of an affected twin (not recorded which).

The chain couples TRBV5-6 to TRBJ1-2; TCRdb's D call, TRBD1, is unchecked because there is no DNA. Germline CDR1 SGHDT, CDR2 YYEEEE. The CDR3 is 15 residues long. The CDR3 loop is CASTLTGMGDYGYTF.

This chain links TRBV6-1 with TRBJ1-5. Germline V lookup: CDR1 MNHNS, CDR2 SASEGT. The CDR3 has 16 amino acids. The CDR3 loop is CASSERVGPSNQPQHF.

The rearrangement uses TRBV20-1 and TRBJ1-1. The CDR3 has 12 residues. Per the germline V gene, CDR1 is DFQATT and CDR2 is SNEGSKA (reference sequence). The CDR3 loop reads CSARVQGGGAFF.

The chain combines TRBV29-1 with TRBJ2-1; TCRdb outputs TRBD2, but without DNA this stays unchecked. The CDR3 is 14 amino acids. Germline CDR1 is SQVTM and CDR2 is ANQGSEA. This CDR3 reads CSGLGGDGYNEQFF.

The chain uses TRBV12-3 or TRBV12-4 and TRBJ2-3; TCRdb designates TRBD1, a call that cannot be tested without DNA. CDR3 size: 15 residues. CDR3: CASRLAGGPGDTQYF.

The chain uses TRBV19 and TRBJ2-7. Germline lookup yields CDR1 LNHDA and CDR2 SQIVND (reference sequence). CDR3 length: 12 amino acids. The CDR3 reads CATHGTSYEQYF.

The chain is built from TRBV9 and TRBJ2-3; TCRdb returns TRBD1, unconfirmable since there is no DNA. The germline V gene encodes CDR1 SGDLS and CDR2 YYNGEE. The CDR3 sequence is 15 residues long. The chain's CDR3 is CASSVGYRSTDTQYF.